This T cell receptor (beta chain) stems from a study of blood T cells in healthy people across ages. This clonotype was found once. Antigen specificity is unknown. Germline loops: CDR1 MGHDK, CDR2 SYGVNS. V gave up 6 bases and J gave up 6 bases; unmatched junction bases: 7. The length of the CDR3 is 13 residues. The study's findings and limits: In the absence of known donor CMV status, changes in expanded clonotypes were possibly confounded. Higher naive T cell percentage went strongly together with higher TCR beta diversity.

Alongside a J-beta primer mix, a sample-barcoded 5' primer served in a second PCR lasting roughly 7 to 11 cycles. The study obtained at least 3 million CDR3-containing paired-end reads from every sample. TCRdb redid the calling of the 5' RACE reads with MiXCR, one entry per CDR3 protein. The repertoire holds hundreds of thousands of distinct CDR3 sequences, with about 44% as singletons. About 10 milliliters of peripheral blood were drawn from each donor into EDTA-treated tubes. Material: blood. This sequence was found in a man aged 25 to 45 in good health. This chain connects TRBV25-1 to TRBJ1-1; 7 nucleotides match TRBD1. CDR3 sequence (DNA): TGTGCCAGCAGACAGGGGTCGGACGCTGAAGCTTTCTTT. Translated, it gives CASRQGSDAEAFF.